Listed below are T cell receptor beta chains from one sample, sequenced in a study of Ad26.COV2.S vaccination and SARS-CoV-2 variants. The method was immunoSEQ multiplex PCR; TCRdb's version includes in-frame clones alone and lacks a portion of them. The sample holds about 350,000 clones, roughly 94% seen once. Here the sequenced sample was peripheral blood, taken after recovery from COVID-19. The receptors originated from a human donor who had recovered from COVID-19. Both conserved end residues are part of each CDR3. Fields, in order: D gene, V gene, clone size, J gene, CDR3 protein, CDR3 DNA. A D gene is named only where the DNA matches it firmly. Expanded clones get a size class; other rows say once, few or many, or leave the size out.

d_call: TRBD1
v_call: TRBV11-2
clone_size: medium-sized
j_call: TRBJ1-2
cdr3_aa: CASSLWQGALYGYTF
cdr3_nt: TGTGCCAGCAGCTTATGGCAGGGGGCGCTCTATGGCTACACCTTC

d_call: -
v_call: TRBV5-6
clone_size: -
j_call: TRBJ2-3
cdr3_aa: CASSPGSTDTQYF
cdr3_nt: TGTGCCAGCAGCCCGGGAAGCACAGATACGCAGTATTTT

d_call: -
v_call: TRBV7-2
clone_size: -
j_call: TRBJ1-4
cdr3_aa: CASGVRNEKLFF
cdr3_nt: TGTGCCAGCGGGGTCAGGAATGAAAAACTGTTTTTT

d_call: TRBD2
v_call: TRBV5-1
clone_size: -
j_call: TRBJ2-3
cdr3_aa: CASSLETGGPGDTQYF
cdr3_nt: TGCGCCAGCAGCTTGGAAACGGGGGGGCCTGGAGATACGCAGTATTTT

d_call: -
v_call: TRBV2
clone_size: -
j_call: TRBJ1-1
cdr3_aa: CASSGWGKNTEAFF
cdr3_nt: TGTGCCAGCAGTGGGTGGGGGAAGAACACTGAAGCTTTCTTT

d_call: -
v_call: TRBV12-3/TRBV12-4
clone_size: once
j_call: TRBJ1-1
cdr3_aa: CASSPGRGLRAFF
cdr3_nt: TGTGCCAGCAGTCCCGGGAGGGGGTTACGGGCTTTCTTT

d_call: TRBD2
v_call: TRBV6-5
clone_size: -
j_call: TRBJ2-5
cdr3_aa: CASSYSMGGGEETQYF
cdr3_nt: TGTGCCAGCAGTTACTCGATGGGCGGGGGGGAAGAGACCCAGTACTTC

d_call: -
v_call: TRBV5-6
clone_size: -
j_call: TRBJ2-3
cdr3_aa: CASSWGPSTDTQYF
cdr3_nt: TGTGCCAGCAGTTGGGGGCCCTCCACAGATACGCAGTATTTT

d_call: -
v_call: TRBV2
clone_size: -
j_call: TRBJ1-4
cdr3_aa: CASLLGVKLFF
cdr3_nt: TGTGCCAGCCTTCTGGGGGTAAAACTGTTTTTT

d_call: -
v_call: TRBV28
clone_size: -
j_call: TRBJ1-1
cdr3_aa: CASTTPGALLEAFF
cdr3_nt: TGTGCCAGCACTACACCCGGGGCTTTGCTCGAAGCTTTCTTT

d_call: -
v_call: TRBV7-9
clone_size: -
j_call: TRBJ2-3
cdr3_aa: CASSTPAESVRTQYF
cdr3_nt: TGTGCCAGCAGCACACCTGCGGAATCGGTGAGGACGCAGTATTTT

d_call: -
v_call: TRBV7-3
clone_size: -
j_call: TRBJ1-2
cdr3_aa: CASSLAGNYGYTF
cdr3_nt: TGTGCCAGCAGCTTAGCAGGGAACTATGGCTACACCTTC

d_call: -
v_call: TRBV12-3/TRBV12-4
clone_size: once
j_call: TRBJ1-1
cdr3_aa: CASTRGLSTEAFF
cdr3_nt: TGTGCCAGCACCCGGGGGTTGAGCACTGAAGCTTTCTTT

d_call: -
v_call: TRBV6-6
clone_size: -
j_call: TRBJ1-4
cdr3_aa: CASSYLRQEKLFF
cdr3_nt: TGTGCCAGCAGTTACTTACGCCAGGAAAAACTGTTTTTT

d_call: -
v_call: TRBV6-2/TRBV6-3
clone_size: -
j_call: TRBJ1-4
cdr3_aa: CASSSGEKLFF
cdr3_nt: TGTGCCAGCAGTTCCGGTGAAAAACTGTTTTTT

d_call: TRBD1
v_call: TRBV10-3
clone_size: -
j_call: TRBJ2-7
cdr3_aa: CAIRRQGNSYEQYF
cdr3_nt: TGTGCCATCAGAAGACAGGGGAATTCCTACGAGCAGTACTTC

d_call: -
v_call: TRBV12-5
clone_size: -
j_call: TRBJ1-5
cdr3_aa: CASGSQPQHF
cdr3_nt: TGTGCTAGTGGGAGCCAGCCCCAGCATTTT